This TCR beta chain was retrieved from a study of shared clonotypes between healthy human individuals. The material for each subset, its genomic DNA, was split evenly across several immunoSEQ plates. The table came from immunoSEQ multiplex PCR; TCRdb's copy has only in-frame clones and leaves some out. The sample consists of more than 2 million clones, roughly 95% of them appearing once. CDR3 length: 14 amino acids. V was pared by 7 bases and J by 7 bases, with 9 bases of the junction left unmatched. Germline lookup yields CDR1 MNHEY and CDR2 SMNVEV (reference sequence). Study-level results: The expectation was that sequencing depth would affect clonotype sharing among donors.

With regard to this clone: Its antigen is unidentified.

The naive CD8 subset, CD45RO-negative cells positively selected for CCR7, excluded terminally differentiated effector memory CD45RA+ cells. The source is a man younger than 35 in good health. Sequencing input: naive CD8+ T cells sorted from blood. The rearrangement links TRBV27 to TRBJ2-2; 7 nucleotides align to TRBD2. The CDR3 spells CASTLMGGFGELFF. For the CDR3, the DNA is TGTGCCAGCACCTTGATGGGAGGGTTCGGGGAGCTGTTTTTT.